This is a list of T cell receptor beta chains from one sample in a study of blood T cell repertoires in COVID-19. Profiling relied on immunoSEQ multiplex PCR, and the TCRdb table lists in-frame clones only, not all of them. The profile shows a few hundred thousand clones, 86% of them singletons. The sequenced sample consisted of PBMCs or T cells enriched from blood (not recorded which). Receptors originate from a woman aged 25-40 years who had been exposed to COVID-19. CDR3s include the opening cysteine and the closing phenylalanine or tryptophan. Each record gives: CDR3 DNA, CDR3 protein, V gene, D gene, clone size, J gene. D genes are given only for firm matches. Expanded clones get a size class; other rows say once, few or many, or leave the size out.

CDR3 DNA: TGCGCCAGCAGCTTGACAGATCCGAACACCGGGGAGCTGTTTTTT
CDR3 protein: CASSLTDPNTGELFF
V gene: TRBV5-1
D gene: NA
clone size: NA
J gene: TRBJ2-2

CDR3 DNA: TGTGCCAGCAGCAAAATCGAGGGGGGGGATACGCAGTATTTT
CDR3 protein: CASSKIEGGDTQYF
V gene: TRBV5-4
D gene: NA
clone size: NA
J gene: TRBJ2-3

CDR3 DNA: TGTGCCAGCAGCTTAGAGATGACGAGGACAGATACGCAGTATTTT
CDR3 protein: CASSLEMTRTDTQYF
V gene: TRBV11-2
D gene: NA
clone size: NA
J gene: TRBJ2-3

CDR3 DNA: TGTGCCAGCAGCTTGGCTGTTCTCAGGGTCCACGAGCAGTACTTC
CDR3 protein: CASSLAVLRVHEQYF
V gene: TRBV5-5
D gene: NA
clone size: NA
J gene: TRBJ2-7

CDR3 DNA: TGTGCCAGCAGCCGAAAAAGCGGGGGAACGGGAGATACGCAGTATTTT
CDR3 protein: CASSRKSGGTGDTQYF
V gene: TRBV3-1/TRBV3-2
D gene: TRBD2
clone size: NA
J gene: TRBJ2-3

CDR3 DNA: TGTGCCAGCTCACGGGACAGGGCGAGCACAGATACGCAGTATTTT
CDR3 protein: CASSRDRASTDTQYF
V gene: TRBV18
D gene: TRBD1
clone size: NA
J gene: TRBJ2-3

CDR3 DNA: TGTGCCAGCTCACCACAGGGGTCTAACACTGAAGCTTTCTTT
CDR3 protein: CASSPQGSNTEAFF
V gene: TRBV18
D gene: NA
clone size: NA
J gene: TRBJ1-1

CDR3 DNA: TGTGCCAGCAGCTTTTCGGGGGTTGACACCGGGGAGCTGTTTTTT
CDR3 protein: CASSFSGVDTGELFF
V gene: TRBV11-3
D gene: NA
clone size: few
J gene: TRBJ2-2

CDR3 DNA: TGTGCCAGCAGGATAACAGGGGGGTATGGCTACACCTTC
CDR3 protein: CASRITGGYGYTF
V gene: TRBV2
D gene: TRBD1
clone size: few
J gene: TRBJ1-2

CDR3 DNA: TGTGCCTGGAGTGTAGGACAGGGACATCAGCCCCAGCATTTT
CDR3 protein: CAWSVGQGHQPQHF
V gene: TRBV30
D gene: TRBD1
clone size: NA
J gene: TRBJ1-5

CDR3 DNA: TGCAGCGTGCCCGGGACAGGGAGCTATGGCTACACCTTC
CDR3 protein: CSVPGTGSYGYTF
V gene: TRBV29-1
D gene: TRBD1
clone size: NA
J gene: TRBJ1-2

CDR3 DNA: TGTGCCAGTAGTATTGACCCAGTAACAGGGAACTATGGCTACACCTTC
CDR3 protein: CASSIDPVTGNYGYTF
V gene: TRBV19
D gene: NA
clone size: NA
J gene: TRBJ1-2

CDR3 DNA: TGTGCCAGTAGTCCCCCCCCGGTGAGGGAGCAGTTCTTC
CDR3 protein: CASSPPPVREQFF
V gene: TRBV19
D gene: NA
clone size: NA
J gene: TRBJ2-1

CDR3 DNA: TGTGCCAGCAGTCCCCAGCAGGGATATACGCAGTATTTT
CDR3 protein: CASSPQQGYTQYF
V gene: TRBV12-3/TRBV12-4
D gene: NA
clone size: NA
J gene: TRBJ2-3

CDR3 DNA: TGTGCCAGCAGTGAATCTGGAGATTCACCCCTCCACTTT
CDR3 protein: CASSESGDSPLHF
V gene: TRBV25-1
D gene: NA
clone size: NA
J gene: TRBJ1-6

CDR3 DNA: TGCAGTGCTAGGAAGGGGAATGGCTACACCTTC
CDR3 protein: CSARKGNGYTF
V gene: TRBV20-1
D gene: NA
clone size: NA
J gene: TRBJ1-2

CDR3 DNA: TGCGCCAGCAGCCCATCTCCTAGCGGGGAATACAATGAGCAGTTCTTC
CDR3 protein: CASSPSPSGEYNEQFF
V gene: TRBV5-1
D gene: TRBD2
clone size: NA
J gene: TRBJ2-1

CDR3 DNA: TGTGCCAGCAGTTACTCCGGTAGCGGTGGCTACGAGCAGTACTTC
CDR3 protein: CASSYSGSGGYEQYF
V gene: TRBV6-5
D gene: NA
clone size: NA
J gene: TRBJ2-7

CDR3 DNA: TGTGCCAGTAGTATAGTCTGGGGCACAGAGACCCAGTACTTC
CDR3 protein: CASSIVWGTETQYF
V gene: TRBV19
D gene: NA
clone size: NA
J gene: TRBJ2-5

CDR3 DNA: TGTGCCAGCAGTTACTCGGCACATGGTGGTTCTGAGCAGTACTTC
CDR3 protein: CASSYSAHGGSEQYF
V gene: TRBV6-5
D gene: NA
clone size: once
J gene: TRBJ2-7

CDR3 DNA: TGTGCCAGCAGCTTGGGATTGGGACAGGGGGCCAATGGCTACACCTTC
CDR3 protein: CASSLGLGQGANGYTF
V gene: TRBV5-6
D gene: TRBD1
clone size: NA
J gene: TRBJ1-2

CDR3 DNA: TGTGCCAGCAGCCACGGGGGTCGTGAGCAGTTCTTC
CDR3 protein: CASSHGGREQFF
V gene: TRBV3-1/TRBV3-2
D gene: NA
clone size: NA
J gene: TRBJ2-1

CDR3 DNA: TGTGCCAGCAGTGTGGGAGAAAACTATGGCTACACCTTC
CDR3 protein: CASSVGENYGYTF
V gene: TRBV2
D gene: NA
clone size: NA
J gene: TRBJ1-2

CDR3 DNA: TGTGCCAGCAGCTTAGCAGGGACAGGGCTGGCCCAGCATTTT
CDR3 protein: CASSLAGTGLAQHF
V gene: TRBV7-8
D gene: TRBD1
clone size: NA
J gene: TRBJ1-5

CDR3 DNA: TGTGCCAGCAGCCTGACAGGGGGCATCTATGGCTACACCTTC
CDR3 protein: CASSLTGGIYGYTF
V gene: TRBV6-5
D gene: TRBD1
clone size: NA
J gene: TRBJ1-2

CDR3 DNA: TGTGCCAGTAGTATGGGACAGGGACATCTTTACTCTGGAAACACCATATATTTT
CDR3 protein: CASSMGQGHLYSGNTIYF
V gene: TRBV19
D gene: TRBD1
clone size: NA
J gene: TRBJ1-3

CDR3 DNA: TGTGCCAGCAGCCATCGCGGACAGGGCGTATCAGATACGCAGTATTTT
CDR3 protein: CASSHRGQGVSDTQYF
V gene: TRBV14
D gene: TRBD1
clone size: NA
J gene: TRBJ2-3

CDR3 DNA: TGCGCCAGCACCCCCTCCGGGGGGAATAGCAATCAGCCCCAGCATTTT
CDR3 protein: CASTPSGGNSNQPQHF
V gene: TRBV10-1
D gene: NA
clone size: NA
J gene: TRBJ1-5

CDR3 DNA: TGTGCCAGCAGCGATAGGCGGGAGCAGTTCTTC
CDR3 protein: CASSDRREQFF
V gene: TRBV9
D gene: NA
clone size: once
J gene: TRBJ2-1

CDR3 DNA: TGTGCCAGCAGCGAACAGGGGGGCACTAATGAAAAACTGTTTTTT
CDR3 protein: CASSEQGGTNEKLFF
V gene: TRBV9
D gene: TRBD1
clone size: NA
J gene: TRBJ1-4

CDR3 DNA: TGCGCCAGCAGCTTGGAACGGGGGGGCCGGGGCTACGAGCAGTACTTC
CDR3 protein: CASSLERGGRGYEQYF
V gene: TRBV5-1
D gene: TRBD2
clone size: NA
J gene: TRBJ2-7

CDR3 DNA: TGCGCCAGCAGGCGGACAGGGAGGAGAGTCACTGAAGCTTTCTTT
CDR3 protein: CASRRTGRRVTEAFF
V gene: TRBV23-1
D gene: TRBD1
clone size: NA
J gene: TRBJ1-1

CDR3 DNA: TGTGCCAGCAGCTTGAAGGGGTTGAGCACAGATACGCAGTATTTT
CDR3 protein: CASSLKGLSTDTQYF
V gene: TRBV5-4
D gene: NA
clone size: few
J gene: TRBJ2-3

CDR3 DNA: TGTGCCAGCAGTGCGGCGGGGGCCTACAATGAGCAGTTCTTC
CDR3 protein: CASSAAGAYNEQFF
V gene: TRBV28
D gene: TRBD2
clone size: NA
J gene: TRBJ2-1

CDR3 DNA: TGTGCCAGCAGCTTAGGCAGACGGGGGGCGGCGGGCGAGCAGTACTTC
CDR3 protein: CASSLGRRGAAGEQYF
V gene: TRBV11-2
D gene: NA
clone size: NA
J gene: TRBJ2-7

CDR3 DNA: TGTGCCAGCAGTGAAGTGGGCAGCTACACCGGGGAGCTGTTTTTT
CDR3 protein: CASSEVGSYTGELFF
V gene: TRBV2
D gene: NA
clone size: NA
J gene: TRBJ2-2

CDR3 DNA: TGCAGCGTTGACCTCTGGACAGGCGGCTATGGCTACACCTTC
CDR3 protein: CSVDLWTGGYGYTF
V gene: TRBV29-1
D gene: TRBD1
clone size: NA
J gene: TRBJ1-2

CDR3 DNA: TGTGCCAGCAGCTCGCGAGGCACCGGGGAGCTGTTTTTT
CDR3 protein: CASSSRGTGELFF
V gene: TRBV7-9
D gene: NA
clone size: NA
J gene: TRBJ2-2

CDR3 DNA: TGTGCCAGCACCGAAACAGGAACCCTCTATGGCTACACCTTC
CDR3 protein: CASTETGTLYGYTF
V gene: TRBV2
D gene: NA
clone size: NA
J gene: TRBJ1-2

CDR3 DNA: TGTGCCAGCAGTTACCCACTACGCGTTAACTATGGCTACACCTTC
CDR3 protein: CASSYPLRVNYGYTF
V gene: TRBV6-2/TRBV6-3
D gene: NA
clone size: NA
J gene: TRBJ1-2

CDR3 DNA: TGTGCCAGCAGTTTATTGGTTAGATCCGACACTGAAGCTTTCTTT
CDR3 protein: CASSLLVRSDTEAFF
V gene: TRBV28
D gene: NA
clone size: NA
J gene: TRBJ1-1

CDR3 DNA: TGTGCCAGCAGTGAACGACAGGGTTGGCAGCCCCAGCATTTT
CDR3 protein: CASSERQGWQPQHF
V gene: TRBV6-1
D gene: TRBD1
clone size: NA
J gene: TRBJ1-5

CDR3 DNA: TGTGCCGGCGGCGAGCGGGGGACTAGGGCCCAGTACTTC
CDR3 protein: CAGGERGTRAQYF
V gene: TRBV2
D gene: TRBD2
clone size: once
J gene: TRBJ2-5